These 22 T cell receptor beta chains share one sample of origin, sequenced in a study of T cell changes during pregnancy in multiple sclerosis. Repertoires were generated with immunoSEQ multiplex PCR, while TCRdb's copy carries only in-frame clones and drops some. The sample has around 110,000 clones; about 90% are singletons. The sample consisted of peripheral blood, taken before pregnancy. These receptors all come from a female donor with multiple sclerosis, enrolled in a pregnancy study.

This chain links TRBV11-3 with TRBJ2-1; TRBD2 agrees at 10 bases. The germline V gene encodes CDR1 SGHNT and CDR2 YENEEA. CDR3 length: 14 amino acids. Losses at the gene ends were 5 bases for V and 5 bases for J; bases not matched to a gene: 3. In DNA form, the CDR3 reads TGTGCCAGCAGCCAAGGGACTAGCGACAATGAGCAGTTCTTC. This sequence encodes CASSQGTSDNEQFF.

The chain is built from TRBV6-4 and TRBJ2-1; tentatively, D is TRBD2 (5 bases). The CDR3 sequence is 12 residues long. Trimming stripped 6 bases from V and 9 bases from J, with 12 bases between. Germline CDR1 reads MRHNA; CDR2 reads SNTAGT. CDR3 region: CASSTGVGEQFF. The CDR3, as DNA: TGTGCCAGCAGCACCGGGGTAGGTGAGCAGTTCTTC.

The V gene is TRBV7-6, the J gene TRBJ1-6; D gene unclear. The CDR3 sequence is 16 residues long. The germline V gene has CDR1 SGHVS and CDR2 FNYEAQ. The ends were cut back, 2 bases at V and 9 bases at J, with 17 bases in the middle. The CDR3 is CASSLLRDSRGSPLHF. The DNA of the CDR3 is TGTGCCAGCAGCTTATTGCGCGACTCCCGGGGTTCACCCCTCCACTTT.

This chain connects TRBV11-3 to TRBJ2-3, with 7 positions matching TRBD1. Looked up from germline, CDR1 is SGHNT and CDR2 is YENEEA. CDR3 length equals 15 residues. Unmatched junction bases numbered 3, after V lost 1 base and J lost 2 bases. The CDR3 loop reads CASSLGQGYTDTQYF. The CDR3 coding sequence is TGTGCCAGCAGCTTAGGACAGGGATACACAGATACGCAGTATTTT.

The chain couples TRBV4-2 to TRBJ2-3; TRBD1 matches 11 bases. V lost 0 bases to trimming and J lost 4 bases; unmatched junction nucleotides: 9. CDR3 length equals 18 residues. Germline V lookup: CDR1 LGHNA, CDR2 YNFKEQ. The CDR3 bases are TGTGCCAGCAGCCAAGACCCCACCCGGACAGGGGGCTCAGATACGCAGTATTTT. Its protein is CASSQDPTRTGGSDTQYF.

The chain uses TRBV28 and TRBJ2-4, with no clear D. V lost 6 bases to trimming and J lost 8 bases, with 14 bases between them. CDR1 and CDR2 from the germline V gene are MDHEN and SYDVKM. CDR3 length equals 13 residues. CDR3 region: CASSSSATDIQYF. The CDR3 bases are TGTGCCAGCAGCTCCTCCGCTACTGACATTCAGTACTTC.

V and J are TRBV2 and TRBJ2-1; 10 nucleotides agree with TRBD2. Trimming removed 6 bases from V and 4 bases from J; junction bases left unmatched: 9. Germline V CDR1 and CDR2: SNHLY, FYNNEI. The CDR3 length is 16 residues. The CDR3 loop is CASRASGSPGYNEQFF. CDR3 bases: TGTGCCAGCAGGGCTAGCGGGAGCCCCGGTTACAATGAGCAGTTCTTC.

This chain uses TRBV14 with TRBJ1-1, with D unclear. V was clipped by 0 bases and J by 0 bases, with 8 bases between them. This CDR3 has 15 residues. CDR1 is SGHDN and CDR2 is FVKESK in the germline V gene. The CDR3 DNA is TGTGCCAGCAGCCAAGATAGTCGGTTGAACACTGAAGCTTTCTTT. It codes for CASSQDSRLNTEAFF.

The V gene is TRBV28, the J gene TRBJ1-3; D not certain. Germline CDR1 and CDR2: MDHEN and SYDVKM. Trimming cost V 3 bases and J 8 bases, with 11 bases left between them. The CDR3 is 13 amino acids. This CDR3 is CASSFAGEDTIYF. The CDR3 DNA follows: TGTGCCAGCAGTTTCGCCGGAGAAGACACCATATATTTT.

The chain is built from TRBV7-2 and TRBJ2-7; D is unclear. The CDR3 has 15 amino acids. The V end lost 4 bases, the J end lost 3 bases, and 16 bases lay between the germline ends. Germline V gives CDR1 SGHTA, CDR2 FQGNSA. The CDR3 protein is CASSSSNTNYYEQYF. The CDR3 DNA sequence: TGTGCCAGCAGCTCCTCAAACACTAACTACTACGAGCAGTACTTC.

The chain combines TRBV6-5 with TRBJ2-7, with D maybe TRBD1 (6 bases). Deletions cut 2 bases from V and 0 bases from J, with 8 bases between. From germline, CDR1 is MNHEY and CDR2 SVGAGI. The length of the CDR3 is 14 residues. The CDR3 DNA sequence: TGTGCCAGCAGTTACGGGACAAACTCCTACGAGCAGTACTTC. Its protein product is CASSYGTNSYEQYF.

This clone was found once. V usage is TRBV28 and J usage is TRBJ2-7, with D perhaps TRBD1 (6 bases). The CDR3 length is 14 residues. The germline V gene encodes CDR1 MDHEN and CDR2 SYDVKM. Trimming removed 2 bases from V and 5 bases from J, with 13 bases in between. CDR3 DNA sequence: TGTGCCAGCAGTTTACCCACAGGGAGCCACGAGCAGTACTTC. It specifies CASSLPTGSHEQYF.

This sequence joins TRBV19 and TRBJ2-7; TRBD2 aligns across 9 bases. CDR3 length: 17 amino acids. Germline V CDR1 and CDR2: LNHDA, SQIVND (reference sequence). J gave up 5 bases and V 3 bases, and 14 bases lay outside the gene matches. CDR3 protein: CASSMVASGTLGNEQYF. The CDR3 DNA follows: TGTGCCAGTAGTATGGTGGCTAGCGGGACCCTCGGCAACGAGCAGTACTTC.

The chain employs TRBV18 and TRBJ1-5; TRBD1 aligns across 12 bases. The CDR3 sequence is 19 residues long. Germline CDR1 is KGHSH and CDR2 is LQKENI. J was trimmed by 3 bases and V by 1 base; bases with no gene match: 10. The DNA for the CDR3 is TGTGCCAGCTCACCACTCCCGGGACAGGGGGCTGCGGTCAATCAGCCCCAGCATTTT. Its translation: CASSPLPGQGAAVNQPQHF.

V gene TRBV12-5 combines with J gene TRBJ1-5; no definite D call. The CDR3 length is 15 residues. Trimming took 0 bases from V and 5 from J, leaving 11 bases between them. CDR1 LGHNT and CDR2 FRNRAP come from the germline V gene. The CDR3 bases are TGTGCTAGTGGTTTGGTCACCCTAGAAGATCAGCCCCAGCATTTT. Protein: CASGLVTLEDQPQHF.

V usage is TRBV7-2 and J usage is TRBJ2-3; no reliable D call. CDR3 length equals 15 residues. V was clipped by 1 base and J by 1 base, with 9 bases between them. Germline CDR1 reads SGHTA; CDR2 reads FQGNSA. The CDR3 DNA reads TGTGCCAGCAGCTTAGGGGCCCGAGGCACAGATACGCAGTATTTT. This translates into CASSLGARGTDTQYF.

This clone was recorded a few times. The chain employs TRBV2 and TRBJ1-6; the D is unclear. Germline CDR1 SNHLY, CDR2 FYNNEI. Trimming left V 6 bases short and J 9 bases short, with 9 bases between. The CDR3 loop spans 12 amino acids. The CDR3 DNA sequence: TGTGCCAGCAGGGCCGGGAGTTCACCCCTCCACTTT. Translated, it gives CASRAGSSPLHF.

The chain couples TRBV4-1 to TRBJ2-5; D is perhaps TRBD1 (6 bases). Trimming shortened V by 3 bases and J by 5 bases, and 10 bases separated the two germline ends. From germline, CDR1 is MGHRA and CDR2 YSYEKL. There are 13 residues in the CDR3. The CDR3 region has the DNA TGCGCCAGCAGCCAGGGGGCACACGAGACCCAGTACTTC. As protein: CASSQGAHETQYF.

The rearrangement joins TRBV5-6 to TRBJ2-3; 8 nucleotides line up with TRBD2. The V gene's germline CDR1 is SGHDT and CDR2 YYEEEE. This CDR3 has 15 residues. V trimming: 4 bases; J trimming: 4 bases; junction bases outside the gene matches: 8. The CDR3 sequence is CASSPGGGGSDTQYF. The CDR3 nucleotides are TGTGCCAGCAGCCCCGGGGGGGGCGGGTCAGATACGCAGTATTTT. The full variable domain, completed using reference TRBV5-6 and TRBJ2-3, is DAGVTQSPTHLIKTRGQQVTLRCSPKSGHDTVSWYQQALGQGPQFIFQYYEEEERQRGNFPDRFSGHQFPNYSSELNVNALLLGDSALYLCASSPGGGGSDTQYFGPGTRLTVL.

This sequence joins TRBV7-3 and TRBJ1-1; possible D gene TRBD1, 5 bases. The CDR3 covers 15 residues. Germline lookup yields CDR1 SGHTA and CDR2 FQGTGA. Trimming shortened V by 2 bases and J by 11 bases, and 21 bases separated the two germline ends. The CDR3 nucleotides are TGTGCCAGCAGCTTAGCTCAGGGTCCAAGTAGTGAGGCTTTCTTT. It is translated as CASSLAQGPSSEAFF.

The CDR3 DNA follows: TGTGCCAGCAGCTTCCGACCGGAAACTAGGAGAGCGAACACCGGGGAGCTGTTTTTT. Its protein is CASSFRPETRRANTGELFF. The gene calls are TRBV9 and TRBJ2-2; a possible D gene is TRBD2 (5 bases). This CDR3 is 19 amino acids long. The germline CDR1 and CDR2 sequences are SGDLS and YYNGEE. The V end was cut by 4 bases, the J end by 0 bases, with 22 bases between.

V gene TRBV10-3 combines with J gene TRBJ2-2, with TRBD2 identical over 11 bases. CDR1 is ENHRY and CDR2 is SYGVKD in the germline V gene. This CDR3 has 14 amino acids. The ends lost 9 bases at V and 4 bases at J; junction bases unmatched: 4. CDR3 sequence (DNA): TGTGCCATTGCCGGGACTAGCGGCACCGGGGAGCTGTTTTTT. This sequence encodes CAIAGTSGTGELFF.